This TCR beta chain was documented in a study of PD-1 blockade in mismatch repair-deficient tumors. Overall study: Enrolled about 2012-2016, patients had progressing, pretreated mismatch repair-deficient cancers of approximately 13 types.

Germline V gives CDR1 KGHSH, CDR2 LQKENI. This CDR3 contains 15 residues. V dropped 4 bases and J dropped 3; count of bases not matched to a gene: 2. The method was immunoSEQ multiplex PCR; TCRdb's version includes in-frame clones alone and lacks a portion of them. The data show 17,000 or so clones, over 75% seen once. Concerning this clone itself: Antigen specificity is unknown.

Mismatch repair deficiency was confirmed in all patients, by PCR or immunohistochemistry. TCR sequencing covered a few patients who responded to pembrolizumab. Notes on the study in general: Rapid post-treatment expansion, then contraction, generally preceding radiologic response, marked tumor-resident clones.

This chain connects TRBV18 to TRBJ2-5; 13 nucleotides align to TRBD2. The receptor comes from an adult with mismatch repair-deficient cancer. This material consisted of PBMCs, taken approximately five months after starting pembrolizumab. The CDR3 nucleotides read TGTGCCAGCTCACTCGGACTAGCGGGAGAAGAGACCCAGTACTTC. Translation gives CASSLGLAGEETQYF.